These T cell receptor beta chains were read from a single sample in a study of blood T cell repertoires in COVID-19. TCRdb's table, derived via immunoSEQ multiplex PCR, lists solely in-frame clones and lacks some. This sample has 250,000 to 300,000 clones; 70% to 90% occur once, and the top ten carry 6.6%. The specimen was PBMCs or T cells enriched from blood (not recorded which). These receptors were collected from a woman between 45 and 60 years old who had been exposed to COVID-19. The CDR3 runs from the conserved cysteine through the conserved F or W. A D gene is named only where the DNA matches it firmly. Size values are once, few and many counts, or a class for expanded clones, and some rows have none.

TGTGCCAGCAGTTTACTGACTAGCGGGGGCAATGAGCAGTTCTTC	CASSLLTSGGNEQFF	TRBV28	TRBJ2-1	TRBD2	-
TGTGCCTGGAGTGTACCCGGGATAGCGGGGGTAACCGGGCAGTATTTT	CAWSVPGIAGVTGQYF	TRBV30	TRBJ2-3	TRBD2	-
TGTGCCAGCAGCTTAGGGGGGGTGAAGGGCTACACCTTC	CASSLGGVKGYTF	TRBV7-2	TRBJ1-2	-	-
TGTGCCACCAGCAGGCGGAACCCGAACTATGGCTACACCTTC	CATSRRNPNYGYTF	TRBV15	TRBJ1-2	-	-
TGTGCCTGGAGTGTACGGCGGTCCGGAGAGCAGTACTTC	CAWSVRRSGEQYF	TRBV30	TRBJ2-7	-	-
TGTGCCAGCAGTTACTTGGGCACGGGAAACACCATATATTTT	CASSYLGTGNTIYF	TRBV6-5	TRBJ1-3	-	-
TGTGCCAGCAGCTCTCGGGGTGATGGCTACACCTTC	CASSSRGDGYTF	TRBV5-6	TRBJ1-2	-	few
TGTGCCAGTAGTATAGGTACAGGGCGGTTGAAGCCCCAGCATTTT	CASSIGTGRLKPQHF	TRBV19	TRBJ1-5	-	-
TGTGCCAGTAGTATTGGGACAGCGCTCTACGAGCAGTACTTC	CASSIGTALYEQYF	TRBV19	TRBJ2-7	TRBD1	-
TGTGCCAGCAGCGACACCGGGACTAGCGACTACGAGCAGTACTTC	CASSDTGTSDYEQYF	TRBV4-2	TRBJ2-7	TRBD2	-
TGTGCCAGCTCCCTAGGGGGCAGGGAGACCCAGTACTTC	CASSLGGRETQYF	TRBV28	TRBJ2-5	TRBD1	-
TGCGCCAGCAGCTTGGGGTTTACAGGGGCGATCGCCACTGAAGCTTTCTTT	CASSLGFTGAIATEAFF	TRBV5-1	TRBJ1-1	TRBD1	-
TGTGCCAGCAGCTTCACAGGGGGCTACTATGGCTACACCTTC	CASSFTGGYYGYTF	TRBV7-3	TRBJ1-2	TRBD1	-
TGTGCCTGGAGCCCGAGGGTAAGAGGGGAGCAGTACTTC	CAWSPRVRGEQYF	TRBV30	TRBJ2-7	-	-
TGTGCCAGCAGCTTAGGGAGGACTATCACAGATACGCAGTATTTT	CASSLGRTITDTQYF	TRBV7-7	TRBJ2-3	-	-
TGTGCCAGCAGAACACAGGGGGCGGGTACTGAAGCTTTCTTT	CASRTQGAGTEAFF	TRBV2	TRBJ1-1	TRBD1	-
TGTGCCAGCTCTCCGACTAGCGGGGGGACAGATACGCAGTATTTT	CASSPTSGGTDTQYF	TRBV18	TRBJ2-3	TRBD2	-